This TCR beta chain was sequenced for a study of blood T cell repertoires in COVID-19. CDR1 is KGHDR, CDR2 SFDVKD, per germline. With 3 bases clipped from V and 1 base from J, the junction kept 8 bases outside the gene matches. The CDR3 is 17 residues long. In the study's own analysis: Estimation of nucleated cell counts was performed using reference gene primer amplification. Profiled with immunoSEQ multiplex PCR; TCRdb holds only in-frame clones, not every one. V and J calls plus clone size are reproduced from that table; the DNA served to infer D and trimming. Of about 170,000 clones in the sample, 75% to 85% were seen once.

This clonotype was sampled from a man over 45 who had recovered from COVID-19. The chain uses TRBV24-1 and TRBJ2-3; 8 nucleotides match TRBD2. Source material: PBMCs or T cells enriched from blood (not recorded which). CDR3 coding DNA: TGTGCCACCAGTGATGCCTCGGGAGCGGGGGGCACAGATACGCAGTATTTT. Encoded protein: CATSDASGAGGTDTQYF.